The rows below give T cell receptor beta chains drawn from one sample of a study of blood T cell repertoires in COVID-19. Measured with immunoSEQ multiplex PCR; TCRdb has only the in-frame clones, and not every one. This sample has some 66,000 clones, with 82% found just once. Sequencing was carried out using peripheral blood. The receptors originated from a man between 60 and 75 years old with acute or convalescent COVID-19. The CDR3 runs from the conserved cysteine through the conserved F or W. Each record gives: V gene, D gene, J gene, clone size, CDR3 protein, CDR3 DNA. D genes are given only for firm matches. Only some rows state a clone size, as once, few, many or a class for expanded clones.

V gene: TRBV18; D gene: TRBD1; J gene: TRBJ1-6; clone size: -; CDR3 protein: CASSVQGAVNSPLHF; CDR3 DNA: TGTGCCAGCTCAGTTCAGGGGGCGGTTAATTCACCCCTCCACTTT
V gene: TRBV11-3; D gene: TRBD2; J gene: TRBJ2-1; clone size: -; CDR3 protein: CASSFSGGLNEQFF; CDR3 DNA: TGTGCCAGCAGCTTTAGCGGGGGGCTAAATGAGCAGTTCTTC
V gene: TRBV7-6; D gene: TRBD2; J gene: TRBJ2-3; clone size: -; CDR3 protein: CASSLAIAGAKPDTQYF; CDR3 DNA: TGTGCCAGCAGCTTAGCGATAGCGGGGGCCAAACCAGATACGCAGTATTTT
V gene: TRBV6-2/TRBV6-3; D gene: TRBD2; J gene: TRBJ2-4; clone size: -; CDR3 protein: CASSSSSGGWAKNIQYF; CDR3 DNA: TGTGCCAGCAGTTCATCTAGCGGGGGCTGGGCCAAAAACATTCAGTACTTC
V gene: TRBV5-4; D gene: -; J gene: TRBJ2-1; clone size: -; CDR3 protein: CASSARQVNNEQFF; CDR3 DNA: TGTGCCAGCAGCGCAAGACAGGTGAACAATGAGCAGTTCTTC
V gene: TRBV12-2; D gene: -; J gene: TRBJ2-3; clone size: -; CDR3 protein: CASREKRRGQYF; CDR3 DNA: TGTGCAAGTCGCGAGAAGCGACGGGGGCAGTATTTT
V gene: TRBV3-1/TRBV3-2; D gene: -; J gene: TRBJ2-5; clone size: -; CDR3 protein: CASSQDLVSRETQYF; CDR3 DNA: TGTGCCAGCAGCCAAGATTTGGTCAGTCGAGAGACCCAGTACTTC
V gene: TRBV30; D gene: TRBD1; J gene: TRBJ2-5; clone size: few; CDR3 protein: CAWRATGGGQETQYF; CDR3 DNA: TGTGCCTGGAGGGCGACAGGGGGTGGACAAGAGACCCAGTACTTC
V gene: TRBV12-3/TRBV12-4; D gene: -; J gene: TRBJ1-1; clone size: -; CDR3 protein: CASSLPGRTEAFF; CDR3 DNA: TGTGCCAGCAGTTTGCCAGGGCGCACTGAAGCTTTCTTT
V gene: TRBV4-2; D gene: TRBD2; J gene: TRBJ2-3; clone size: -; CDR3 protein: CASSQDWGGMGTDTQYF; CDR3 DNA: TGTGCCAGCAGCCAAGATTGGGGAGGGATGGGCACAGATACGCAGTATTTT
V gene: TRBV3-1/TRBV3-2; D gene: -; J gene: TRBJ1-1; clone size: few; CDR3 protein: CASSQDGRPTHEAFF; CDR3 DNA: TGTGCCAGCAGCCAAGATGGCAGGCCAACCCATGAAGCTTTCTTT
V gene: TRBV6-4; D gene: -; J gene: TRBJ2-1; clone size: once; CDR3 protein: CASSFEGGGYNEQFF; CDR3 DNA: TGTGCCAGCAGCTTTGAGGGGGGGGGCTACAATGAGCAGTTCTTC
V gene: TRBV6-6; D gene: -; J gene: TRBJ2-7; clone size: -; CDR3 protein: CASSYRQAPLQYF; CDR3 DNA: TGTGCCAGCAGTTACAGACAGGCCCCGTTGCAGTACTTC
V gene: TRBV7-2; D gene: TRBD1; J gene: TRBJ1-1; clone size: -; CDR3 protein: CASSLTGATEAFF; CDR3 DNA: TGTGCCAGCAGCTTAACAGGGGCGACTGAAGCTTTCTTT
V gene: TRBV24-1; D gene: TRBD1; J gene: TRBJ1-2; clone size: -; CDR3 protein: CATSTGTVHGYTF; CDR3 DNA: TGTGCCACCAGTACCGGGACAGTCCATGGCTACACCTTC
V gene: TRBV6-5; D gene: -; J gene: TRBJ2-1; clone size: -; CDR3 protein: CASSRLYNEQFF; CDR3 DNA: TGTGCCAGCAGTCGACTGTACAATGAGCAGTTCTTC
V gene: TRBV3-1/TRBV3-2; D gene: -; J gene: TRBJ2-5; clone size: -; CDR3 protein: CASSQSRVNRGETQYF; CDR3 DNA: TGTGCCAGCAGCCAGTCGAGGGTTAACCGGGGGGAGACCCAGTACTTC
V gene: TRBV29-1; D gene: TRBD1; J gene: TRBJ1-1; clone size: -; CDR3 protein: CSAGTGVFTEAFF; CDR3 DNA: TGCAGCGCCGGGACAGGGGTTTTCACTGAAGCTTTCTTT
V gene: TRBV7-8; D gene: -; J gene: TRBJ1-3; clone size: -; CDR3 protein: CASSLGGSGNTIYF; CDR3 DNA: TGTGCCAGCAGCTTGGGAGGCTCTGGAAACACCATATATTTT
V gene: TRBV30; D gene: -; J gene: TRBJ2-3; clone size: -; CDR3 protein: CAWSVFNRDTQYF; CDR3 DNA: TGTGCCTGGAGTGTATTTAACCGGGATACGCAGTATTTT
V gene: TRBV18; D gene: -; J gene: TRBJ1-2; clone size: -; CDR3 protein: CASSPTGNYGYTF; CDR3 DNA: TGTGCCAGCTCGCCTACAGGGAACTATGGCTACACCTTC
V gene: TRBV7-9; D gene: -; J gene: TRBJ2-3; clone size: -; CDR3 protein: CASSEAATTDTQYF; CDR3 DNA: TGTGCCAGCAGCGAGGCGGCTACCACAGATACGCAGTATTTT
V gene: TRBV4-3; D gene: -; J gene: TRBJ1-4; clone size: -; CDR3 protein: CASSRSQGSNEKLFF; CDR3 DNA: TGCGCCAGCAGCCGATCACAGGGATCTAATGAAAAACTGTTTTTT
V gene: TRBV11-2; D gene: -; J gene: TRBJ2-3; clone size: -; CDR3 protein: CASSLLPTPTDTQYF; CDR3 DNA: TGTGCCAGCAGCTTACTACCAACGCCCACAGATACGCAGTATTTT
V gene: TRBV10-2; D gene: -; J gene: TRBJ2-2; clone size: -; CDR3 protein: CASSESPWRRELFF; CDR3 DNA: TGCGCCAGCAGTGAGTCCCCTTGGAGGAGGGAGCTGTTTTTT
V gene: TRBV7-2; D gene: -; J gene: TRBJ2-7; clone size: -; CDR3 protein: CASSLGGDAYEQYF; CDR3 DNA: TGTGCCAGCAGCTTAGGGGGGGATGCCTACGAGCAGTACTTC
V gene: TRBV6-1; D gene: TRBD1; J gene: TRBJ1-3; clone size: -; CDR3 protein: CASSHQPGQADTIYF; CDR3 DNA: TGTGCCAGCAGTCATCAACCGGGACAGGCTGACACCATATATTTT
V gene: TRBV5-4; D gene: TRBD1; J gene: TRBJ1-1; clone size: -; CDR3 protein: CASSEDRGQNTEAFF; CDR3 DNA: TGTGCCAGCAGCGAGGACAGGGGGCAGAACACTGAAGCTTTCTTT
V gene: TRBV6-6; D gene: TRBD1; J gene: TRBJ1-2; clone size: -; CDR3 protein: CASSDRVGYTF; CDR3 DNA: TGTGCCAGCAGCGACAGGGTTGGCTACACCTTC
V gene: TRBV5-5; D gene: TRBD1; J gene: TRBJ1-5; clone size: -; CDR3 protein: CASSLSTGGNNQPQHF; CDR3 DNA: TGTGCCAGCAGCTTGTCTACAGGGGGCAACAATCAGCCCCAGCATTTT
V gene: TRBV6-5; D gene: -; J gene: TRBJ2-3; clone size: -; CDR3 protein: CASSYSAGDTQYF; CDR3 DNA: TGTGCCAGCAGTTACTCGGCGGGGGATACGCAGTATTTT
V gene: TRBV3-1/TRBV3-2; D gene: -; J gene: TRBJ2-5; clone size: -; CDR3 protein: CASSPRGRGYQETQYF; CDR3 DNA: TGTGCCAGCAGCCCCCGGGGGCGGGGGTACCAAGAGACCCAGTACTTC
V gene: TRBV7-8; D gene: -; J gene: TRBJ2-7; clone size: -; CDR3 protein: CASSFQAGQRENSYEQYF; CDR3 DNA: TGTGCCAGCAGCTTCCAGGCGGGACAGCGCGAGAACTCCTACGAGCAGTACTTC
V gene: TRBV2; D gene: TRBD1; J gene: TRBJ1-2; clone size: -; CDR3 protein: CASSVRDRDYGYTF; CDR3 DNA: TGTGCCAGCAGTGTAAGAGACAGGGACTATGGCTACACCTTC
V gene: TRBV5-5; D gene: TRBD1; J gene: TRBJ1-5; clone size: -; CDR3 protein: CASSQGTGEYQPQHF; CDR3 DNA: TGTGCCAGCAGCCAGGGGACAGGGGAATATCAGCCCCAGCATTTT